These 16 T cell receptor beta chains came from one sample sequenced in a study of blood T cell repertoires in COVID-19. Produced via immunoSEQ multiplex PCR; TCRdb's table is partial and in-frame only. The table lists 70,000 or so clones, more than 70% of them singletons. Input material: peripheral blood. The source is an elderly woman with active or convalescent COVID-19.

This clone was detected only a few times. The chain joins TRBV7-8 to TRBJ1-2, with D uncertain. Trimming stripped 1 base from V and 8 bases from J, with 8 bases between. CDR1 is SGHVS, CDR2 FQNEAQ, per germline. The CDR3 consists of 12 residues. CDR3: CASSLVAGGYTF. DNA of the CDR3: TGTGCCAGCAGCTTAGTTGCAGGAGGCTACACCTTC.

The V call is TRBV27, the J call TRBJ1-5; 7 bases fit TRBD1. There are 18 residues in the CDR3. Germline assignment: CDR1 MNHEY and CDR2 SMNVEV (reference sequence). Germline trimming cut 5 bases from V and 5 bases from J; bases unmatched to any gene: 18. This chain's CDR3 is CASSPTLTGTVVDQPQHF. The CDR3 nucleotides read TGTGCCAGCAGTCCGACCTTGACAGGGACAGTGGTTGATCAGCCCCAGCATTTT.

The rearrangement uses TRBV7-2 and TRBJ2-7; 11 bases fit TRBD1. This CDR3 contains 16 residues. V was pared by 1 base and J by 0 bases, with 2 bases of the junction left unmatched. Germline V gene sequence: CDR1 SGHTA, CDR2 FQGNSA. CDR3 sequence reads: CASSLDGTGGSYEQYF. The CDR3 DNA follows: TGTGCCAGCAGCTTAGACGGGACAGGGGGCTCCTACGAGCAGTACTTC.

V and J are TRBV9 and TRBJ1-4; no definite D call. CDR1 and CDR2 from the germline V gene are SGDLS and YYNGEE. V lost 0 bases and J lost 3, with 9 bases in between. The CDR3 consists of 15 residues. CDR3 protein: CASSVGRAANEKLFF. CDR3 nucleotides: TGTGCCAGCAGCGTAGGGCGGGCGGCTAATGAAAAACTGTTTTTT. Looking up the rest from reference TRBV9 and TRBJ1-4 gives the full variable domain: DSGVTQTPKHLITATGQRVTLRCSPRSGDLSVYWYQQSLDQGLQFLIQYYNGEERAKGNILERFSAQQFPDLHSELNLSSLELGDSALYFCASSVGRAANEKLFFGSGTQLSVL.

The J gene is TRBJ2-5, the V gene TRBV7-9, with D hard to call. Trimming stripped 2 bases from V and 5 bases from J, with 15 bases between. This CDR3 spans 15 amino acids. Per the germline V gene, CDR1 is SEHNR and CDR2 is FQNEAQ (reference sequence). The CDR3, as DNA: TGTGCCAGCAGCTTACTGCGATCTGAACGGGAGACCCAGTACTTC. This codes for CASSLLRSERETQYF.

Here the CDR3 reads CASSSTRGTDTQYF. The DNA of the CDR3 is TGCGCCAGCAGCTCGACTAGAGGAACAGATACGCAGTATTTT. This chain links TRBV5-1 with TRBJ2-3; possibly TRBD2 for D (6 bases). CDR3 length: 14 residues. The V gene's germline CDR1 is SGHRS and CDR2 YFSETQ. Trimming left V 3 bases short and J 3 bases short, with 11 bases between. Complete variable domain (other parts from reference TRBV5-1 and TRBJ2-3): KAGVTQTPRYLIKTRGQQVTLSCSPISGHRSVSWYQQTPGQGLQFLFEYFSETQRNKGNFPGRFSGRQFSNSRSEMNVSTLELGDSALYLCASSSTRGTDTQYFGPGTRLTVL.

This chain links TRBV9 with TRBJ2-7, with 8 bases matching TRBD2. This CDR3 is 15 amino acids long. V was pared by 3 bases and J by 4 bases, with 9 bases of the junction left unmatched. CDR1 and CDR2 from the germline V gene are SGDLS and YYNGEE. The CDR3 sequence is CASSATPGLDYEQYF. For the CDR3, the DNA is TGTGCCAGCAGCGCCACGCCGGGACTAGATTACGAGCAGTACTTC.

The chain joins TRBV11-2 to TRBJ2-5; D gene unclear. The CDR3 has 14 amino acids. Trimming removed 4 bases from V and 5 bases from J, with 14 bases in between. Germline assignment: CDR1 SGHAT and CDR2 FQNNGV. The CDR3 loop is CASSSFLGAETQYF. The CDR3 DNA sequence: TGTGCCAGCAGCTCCTTCCTAGGAGCGGAGACCCAGTACTTC.

The chain carries TRBV6-5 and TRBJ1-1; D may be TRBD1 (5 bases). CDR3 length equals 13 residues. Germline CDR1 and CDR2: MNHEY and SVGAGI. V lost 5 bases and J 7 bases, leaving 14 bases between the germline ends. CDR3 DNA sequence: TGTGCCAGCAGTCTCCAAAAGGGGATTGAAGCTTTCTTT. As protein: CASSLQKGIEAFF.

This clone has more than one count but fewer than ten. CDR3 amino acids: CANDRGWGRASYNSPLHF. In DNA, the CDR3 is TGTGCCAACGACAGGGGTTGGGGTAGAGCGTCCTATAATTCACCCCTCCACTTT. The rearrangement uses TRBV18 and TRBJ1-6, with 8 bases aligning to TRBD1. The germline V gene has CDR1 KGHSH and CDR2 LQKENI. This CDR3 is built from 18 residues. J was trimmed by 1 base and V by 10 bases; bases with no gene match: 15.

This chain joins TRBV7-2 and TRBJ1-6, with D perhaps matching TRBD1 (5 bases). V dropped 0 bases and J dropped 10 bases, with 13 bases sitting between them. In germline, CDR1 is SGHTA, CDR2 FQGNSA. This CDR3 comprises 15 residues. The CDR3 is CASSLARTPYSPLHF. The CDR3 DNA sequence: TGTGCCAGCAGCTTAGCTCGGACACCGTACTCACCCCTCCACTTT.

This clone was detected ten times or more. The rearrangement uses TRBV2 and TRBJ2-7, with a tentative D call TRBD1 (5 bases). The CDR3 runs to 13 residues. CDR1 is SNHLY and CDR2 is FYNNEI in the germline V gene. CDR3 in DNA: TGTGCAACCAGCCCCCGACAGTACTACGAGCAGTACTTC. Translating it yields CATSPRQYYEQYF.

V gene TRBV3-1 (or the pseudogene TRBV3-2) combines with J gene TRBJ1-2; D is ambiguous. Germline assignment: CDR1 LGHDT and CDR2 YNNKEL (reference sequence). The V and J ends lost 0 bases and 6 bases respectively, with 14 bases between them. This CDR3 region has 15 residues. CDR3 bases: TGTGCCAGCAGCCAAGATAGGTGGAGGCTAAATGGCTACACCTTC. As protein: CASSQDRWRLNGYTF.

The chain combines TRBV2 with TRBJ2-7, with a weak D call TRBD1 (6 bases). This CDR3 has 13 amino acids. V was clipped by 11 bases and J by 0 bases, with 14 bases between them. CDR1 and CDR2 from the germline V gene are SNHLY and FYNNEI. The DNA of the CDR3 is TGTGCCGGTAAAAAGGACAGCTCCTACGAGCAGTACTTC. Protein product: CAGKKDSSYEQYF.

A note on this clone: Other DNA sequences of this sample code for an identical CDR3. The J gene is TRBJ1-5, the V gene TRBV4-3, with 7 bases aligning to TRBD1. Germline trimming cut 0 bases from V and 6 bases from J; bases unmatched to any gene: 5. This CDR3 contains 15 residues. CDR1 and CDR2 (germline): LGHNA, YSLEER. The CDR3 DNA sequence: TGCGCCAGCAGCCAAGATCGAGGGGGCCGTCAGCCCCAGCATTTT. Its translation: CASSQDRGGRQPQHF.

The table lists this clone with a few counts. V gene TRBV20-1 combines with J gene TRBJ2-3; D unclear. The germline V and J ends were trimmed by 2 bases and 5 bases, with 2 bases remaining between them. CDR1 and CDR2 from the germline V gene are DFQATT and SNEGSKA (reference sequence). This CDR3 is 10 amino acids long. CDR3 nucleotide sequence: TGCAGTGCTAGACGAGATACGCAGTATTTT. Its protein product is CSARRDTQYF.